This T cell receptor (beta chain) comes out of a study of post-analysis software for immune sequencing data. In the study overall: Included among the disease courses, which were recorded for the cohort, were relapsing-remitting, secondary progressive and progressive-relapsing multiple sclerosis. Whole-study results and caveats: Strong co-clustering by F measure linked samples that shared a preparation batch. With TRBV5-6, TRBV5-1 and TRBV20-1 included, 4 or 5 TRBV segments were more frequent in patients than in controls. Controls significantly exceeded multiple sclerosis patients in normalized Chao1 diversity.

cDNA libraries for TCR beta contained unique molecular identifiers. T cells numbering about 0.85 to 10 million yielded roughly 0.5 million cDNA molecules. TCRdb re-derived calls from the PCR reads in MiXCR, one entry per CDR3 protein. The profile shows about 680,000 distinct CDR3 sequences, approximately 59% of them singletons. A remark on this clonotype: The target antigen is unknown.

V was cut by 2 bases and J by 3 bases, with 25 bases left in between. Germline assignment: CDR1 MNHEY and CDR2 SVGEGT. This CDR3 comprises 19 residues. The chain is built from TRBV6-2 or TRBV6-3 and TRBJ1-2; no clear D. This clonotype was obtained from a girl aged 2-10 years with multiple sclerosis. Sequenced input: blood. The CDR3 sequence is CASSYLERGLPLEDYGYTF. The CDR3 bases are TGTGCCAGCAGTTACCTCGAGCGAGGACTACCCCTGGAAGACTATGGCTACACCTTC.